The sequence of this T cell receptor beta chain was determined in a study of human T cells and chemical hapten exposure. Sample time point: patch test 1, 2 weeks after DPC sensitization. Specified treatment: therapeutic diphenylcyclopropenone sensitization with weekly scalp DPC. There are many counts of this clonotype. TCRdb ran MiXCR on the RACE reads and lists one entry per CDR3 protein. The sample has roughly 86,000 distinct CDR3 sequences, about 10% seen once; the top ten hold approximately 2.2%. The input for sequencing was whole blood, taken in connection with sensitization to the hapten diphenylcyclopropenone (DPC). The TCR originated in a man between 35 and 55 years old with alopecia areata. Some clones in this sample may be carry-over from other donors' samples.

This chain's CDR3 is CASSYSMFGAGEKLFF. The DNA of the CDR3 is TGTGCCAGCAGTTACTCGATGTTCGGGGCGGGGGAAAAACTGTTTTTT. V usage is TRBV6-5 and J usage is TRBJ1-4, with a weak D call TRBD1 (5 bases). The germline CDR1 and CDR2 sequences are MNHEY and SVGAGI. V lost 0 bases and J 8 bases, leaving 16 bases between the germline ends. The CDR3 is 16 amino acids.